This T cell receptor (beta chain) comes out of a study of technical replicates of blood from a few donors. Repertoires were generated with immunoSEQ multiplex PCR, while TCRdb's copy carries only in-frame clones and drops some. The sample consists of 55,000 to 80,000 clones, 93% of them appearing once. In germline, CDR1 is SGHRS, CDR2 YFSETQ. The CDR3 runs 12 residues. V dropped 5 bases and J dropped 4 bases, with 7 bases sitting between them. Sample: T cells isolated from PBMCs. This clonotype originated in a human donor in good health. V gene TRBV5-1 combines with J gene TRBJ2-1; the D is unclear. The CDR3 DNA is TGCGCCAGCAGTCGTATTTACAATGAGCAGTTCTTC. This sequence encodes CASSRIYNEQFF.